These T cell receptor beta chains were read from a single sample in a study of beta chain features in type 1 diabetes. TCRdb keeps only in-frame clones here, not all; method: immunoSEQ multiplex PCR. This sample has around 130,000 clones, with roughly 10% found just once. Sequencing was performed on central memory CD4+ T cells from blood. These receptors were collected from a man between 25 and 39 years old with type 1 diabetes. CDR3s include the opening cysteine and the closing phenylalanine or tryptophan. Each record gives: D gene, V gene, CDR3 protein. D genes are given only for firm matches.

>-|TRBV29-1
CSVVVTDEQFF
>-|TRBV2
CASNHDGAEGEKYF
>-|TRBV28
CASSQQGYSNQPQHF
>TRBD1|TRBV29-1
CSVGGTGGADTQYF
>-|TRBV10-3
CAISFGGNTEAFF
>TRBD1|TRBV14
CASRGTGYNEQFF
>-|TRBV19
CASSILLGQTEAFF
>TRBD2|TRBV6-1
CASRYSGGATDTQYF
>-|TRBV19
CASSREEYGYTF
>-|TRBV10-3
CAISELGQGNIQYF
>-|TRBV5-4
CASSWRSSEQFF
>-|TRBV29-1
CSVVQALRAEAFF
>-|TRBV5-4
CASSLMSANTGELFF
>TRBD1|TRBV5-6
CASRRRDRGYGYTF
>-|TRBV6-4
CASSWGIKYQETQYF
>-|TRBV14
CASSQSLDQPQHF
>-|TRBV28
CASSNRQNSPLHF
>TRBD2|TRBV7-9
CASSLGGGGNQEQFF
>-|TRBV18
CASSPAQRQDGYTF
>-|TRBV11-2
CASSLVASRSYEQYF
>-|TRBV27
CASSPNPRASYEQYF
>-|TRBV10-3
CAISELGGRGYEQYF
>-|TRBV6-1
CASRRDNNNQPQHF
>TRBD1|TRBV7-2
CASSLQGQYGYTF
>TRBD1|TRBV18
CASSPTDRDNTGELFF
>TRBD1|TRBV6-1
CASRETGYTEAFF
>-|TRBV28
CASRYRDSYEQYF
>TRBD2|TRBV5-4
CASSAAGGIYNEQFF
>-|TRBV11-2
CASSLIVSGTDTQYF
>-|TRBV29-1
CSVGSQVNQPQHF
>TRBD1|TRBV4-1
CASSQGTGRGNQPQHF
>-|TRBV13
CASSSRGRGNTEAFF
>TRBD2|TRBV18
CASSPGTSLNEQFF
>-|TRBV7-9
CASSLSGRDEQFF
>-|TRBV7-2
CATQINYGYTF
>-|TRBV9
CASSVTQGRPYNEQFF
>TRBD2|TRBV28
CASSGGGRLAAQYF
>-|TRBV28
CASSDSFEGRVF
>TRBD1|TRBV15
CATSFDRGGNSPLHF
>-|TRBV5-4
CASSFFGGTNEKLFF
>TRBD1|TRBV7-9
CASSLLGQFNEQFF
>TRBD1|TRBV18
CASSPDRGQGHEQFF
>TRBD2|TRBV7-2
CASSTGLGTQYF
>-|TRBV7-2
CASSLKGENIQYF
>-|TRBV6-5
CASRPTGFNQPQHF